This T cell receptor (beta chain) was documented in a study of TIL therapy for anti-PD-1-resistant metastatic lung cancer. Turning to the study itself: Median tumor PD-L1 proportion score was about 6%.

Described time point: pre-treatment sample, taken before nivolumab and TIL therapy. With 3 bases clipped from V and 6 bases from J, the junction kept 14 bases outside the gene matches. This CDR3 has 17 residues. Germline CDR1 is MNHEY and CDR2 is SMNVEV (reference sequence). On this clone: Antigen: not known.

Findings and limits, study-wide: Patients were highly selected, enriched for treatment-naive, never-smoker and oncogene-addicted cases. TIL clonotype persistence in blood showed no apparent association with response.

Sequencing used immunoSEQ v3. Sequenced by immunoSEQ multiplex PCR; TCRdb stores in-frame clones only, minus some. The data hold about 50,000 clones, with 80% to 90% observed a single time. This chain links TRBV27 with TRBJ2-3; 8 nucleotides line up with TRBD1. This TCR was recovered from a person aged 30 to 80 with non-small cell lung cancer. This specimen was blood, taken at baseline. CDR3 DNA sequence: TGTGCCAGCAGTTTCATCCCCGGGACAGGAGGCATTGATACGCAGTATTTT. Translating it yields CASSFIPGTGGIDTQYF.